This TCR beta chain was sequenced in a study of response to subunit inactivated influenza vaccine. MiXCR, run by TCRdb on the RT-PCR reads, gives a single entry per CDR3 protein. The sample records 300,000 to 350,000 distinct CDR3 sequences, over 20% being singletons. CDR1 is MDHEN and CDR2 is SYDVKM in the germline V gene. This CDR3 comprises 11 residues. Trimming took off 10 bases at V and 8 bases at J, with 12 bases between the two ends. The chain couples TRBV28 to TRBJ2-4, with D possibly matching TRBD1 (7 bases). The sequence was collected from a man aged 50-75 years who received an inactivated influenza vaccine. This specimen was PBMCs from blood, taken less than 22 months after vaccination. The CDR3 sequence is CATQGEDIQYF. CDR3 coding DNA: TGTGCCACCCAGGGGGAGGACATTCAGTACTTC. The full variable domain, in which reference TRBV28 and TRBJ2-4 provide the parts outside the CDR3, is DVKVTQSSRYLVKRTGEKVFLECVQDMDHENMFWYRQDPGLGLRLIYFSYDVKMKEKGDIPEGYSVSREKKERFSLILESASTNQTSMYLCATQGEDIQYFGAGTRLSVL.